This T cell receptor beta chain is drawn from a study of T cell clones after liver transplantation. Germline CDR1 is LGHNA and CDR2 is YSLEER. V was trimmed by 0 bases and J by 6 bases, leaving 14 bases between them. The CDR3 sequence is 15 residues long. The protocol was immunoSEQ multiplex PCR, while the TCRdb copy is restricted to in-frame clones and leaves out a portion. The sample has about 15,000 clones, around 90% seen once. V gene TRBV4-3 combines with J gene TRBJ1-1; maybe TRBD1 (5 bases). The sequencing here drew on CD8+ T cells from blood, taken before liver transplant. The sequence derives from a human donor who received a liver transplant. The CDR3 here is CASSQDQGRRAEAFF. The CDR3 DNA follows: TGCGCCAGCAGCCAAGATCAGGGCAGGCGGGCTGAAGCTTTCTTT.